Following are 21 T cell receptor beta chains from one sample sequenced in a study of blood T cell repertoires in COVID-19 (dated by TCRdb to 2018 to 2020). To prepare the library, the immunoSEQ multiplex PCR assay was applied. What TCRdb holds here is the immuneACCESS table cut down to in-frame rearrangements. Part of the clones is not present; checked against another copy, under half of the missing clones reflect an unresolved V gene, and the others are unexplained. The sample table contains approximately 170,000 clones; only one count was recorded for about 92% of them. Of the sample, roughly a sixth falls within the top ten clones. The sample taken for sequencing was peripheral blood. These receptors were obtained from a man between 60 and 70 years old with active or convalescent COVID-19.

The V call is TRBV7-2, the J call TRBJ1-5; the D is unclear. V lost 4 bases and J 1 base, leaving 8 bases between the germline ends. CDR3 size: 14 residues. CDR1 SGHTA and CDR2 FQGNSA come from the germline V gene. CDR3 nucleotide sequence: TGTGCCAGCAGCTCAGACATGAGCAATCAGCCCCAGCATTTT. Its translation: CASSSDMSNQPQHF.

This chain links TRBV6-5 with TRBJ1-1; D is possibly TRBD1 (5 bases). The CDR3 spans 15 residues. Trimming pared 6 bases from V and 0 bases from J, leaving 14 bases between. In germline, CDR1 is MNHEY, CDR2 SVGAGI. CDR3 residues: CASSLGGMVNTEAFF. CDR3 in DNA: TGTGCCAGCAGCCTGGGGGGGATGGTGAACACTGAAGCTTTCTTT.

V is TRBV18 and J is TRBJ2-7; 8 bases match TRBD2. The V gene's germline CDR1 is KGHSH and CDR2 LQKENI. The junction had 5 bases not matched to a gene; V was cut back by 0 bases and J by 7 bases. The CDR3 is made up of 14 amino acids. The CDR3 sequence is CASSPPAGGGEQYF. The CDR3 region has the DNA TGTGCCAGCTCACCACCGGCGGGGGGAGGGGAGCAGTACTTC.

The V call is TRBV18, the J call TRBJ2-3, with unresolved D. Germline lookup yields CDR1 KGHSH and CDR2 LQKENI. The CDR3 contains 13 residues. Trimming removed 5 bases from V and 0 bases from J, with 6 bases in between. CDR3 amino acids: CASSSSSTDTQYF. In DNA form, the CDR3 reads TGTGCCAGCTCATCCTCTAGCACAGATACGCAGTATTTT.

Ten or more counts support this clone. The rearrangement joins TRBV7-2 to TRBJ1-1; D possibly corresponds to TRBD1 (5 bases). Between the trimmed V and J ends, which lost 4 bases and 5 bases, there was a span of 11 bases. This CDR3 spans 13 amino acids. Germline V gene data show CDR1 as SGHTA and CDR2 as FQGNSA. CDR3 in DNA: TGTGCCAGCAGCTCGGAGGGGAGGACTGAAGCTTTCTTT. This translates into CASSSEGRTEAFF.

The chain uses TRBV11-2 and TRBJ1-2; no clear D. The CDR3 covers 11 residues. V lost 7 bases and J 13 bases, leaving 16 bases between the germline ends. The germline V gene encodes CDR1 SGHAT and CDR2 FQNNGV. The CDR3 DNA is TGTGCCAGCATTAGGGCAGGAGGAATCACCTTC. Encoded protein: CASIRAGGITF.

This chain links TRBV10-1 with TRBJ1-6, with TRBD1 matching over 7 bases. With V trimmed by 3 bases and J by 7 bases, 12 bases remained unmatched. The CDR3 length is 17 residues. Germline CDR1 and CDR2: WNHNN and SYGVQD (reference sequence). CDR3 region: CASSERQGADVNSPLHF. In DNA, the CDR3 is TGCGCCAGCAGTGAAAGACAGGGTGCGGATGTCAATTCACCCCTCCACTTT.

The chain has TRBV6-6 and TRBJ2-3, with 13 bases aligning to TRBD2. CDR3 length equals 13 residues. The germline V gene encodes CDR1 MNHNY and CDR2 SVGAGI (reference sequence). V was clipped by 10 bases and J by 3 bases; unmatched bases: 1. This CDR3 is CATGLAGTDTQYF. The CDR3 nucleotides read TGTGCCACGGGACTAGCGGGGACAGATACGCAGTATTTT.

The chain uses TRBV6-5 and TRBJ1-5, with D perhaps matching TRBD1 (6 bases). The length of the CDR3 is 13 residues. CDR1 and CDR2 from the germline V gene are MNHEY and SVGAGI. With 4 bases removed from V and 5 bases from J, the gap between germline ends came to 9 bases. The CDR3 loop is CASSSYRDQPQHF. Here the CDR3 DNA reads TGTGCCAGCAGTTCATACAGGGATCAGCCCCAGCATTTT.

CDR3 DNA sequence: TGTGCCAGCAGCTTACGGAGGCACCATGGCTACACCTTC. Its protein product is CASSLRRHHGYTF. The chain links TRBV7-8 to TRBJ1-2; no reliable D call. The length of the CDR3 is 13 residues. In germline, CDR1 is SGHVS, CDR2 FQNEAQ. Trimming stripped 2 bases from V and 6 bases from J, with 10 bases between.

This clone was recorded once. This rearrangement joins TRBV7-2 to TRBJ1-1; D is undetermined. CDR3 length equals 13 residues. Trimming took 2 bases from V and 1 from J, leaving 5 bases between them. Per germline, CDR1 SGHTA and CDR2 FQGNSA. This CDR3 is CASSLPENTEAFF. CDR3 DNA sequence: TGTGCCAGCAGCTTACCAGAGAACACTGAAGCTTTCTTT.

The chain links TRBV6-4 to TRBJ2-1, with TRBD1 matching over 9 bases. CDR3 length equals 14 residues. Germline V CDR1 and CDR2: MRHNA, SNTAGT. After removal of 5 bases from V and 6 bases from J, the junction contained 5 bases not matched to a gene. The CDR3 DNA reads as TGTGCCAGCAGTACCGGGACAGGGTCCAATGAGCAGTTCTTC. As protein: CASSTGTGSNEQFF.

The J gene is TRBJ2-6, the V gene TRBV10-3; 7 nucleotides align to TRBD1. Germline CDR1 ENHRY, CDR2 SYGVKD. Trimming removed 4 bases from V and 3 bases from J; junction bases left unmatched: 3. There are 15 residues in the CDR3. The CDR3 nucleotides read TGTGCCATCAGTGCGCAGGGGGTTGGGGCCAACGTCCTGACTTTC. Protein: CAISAQGVGANVLTF.

This chain connects TRBV29-1 to TRBJ1-1; 7 bases line up with TRBD1. With 2 bases clipped from V and 1 base from J, the junction kept 4 bases outside the gene matches. This CDR3 comprises 14 residues. Germline values: CDR1 SQVTM, CDR2 ANQGSEA. For the CDR3, the DNA is TGCAGCGTTGAAAGGGACAGTACGAACACTGAAGCTTTCTTT. This gives the protein CSVERDSTNTEAFF.

The chain has TRBV2 and TRBJ1-2, with D unclear. Looked up from germline, CDR1 is SNHLY and CDR2 is FYNNEI. Trimming left V 0 bases short and J 2 bases short, with 10 bases between. This CDR3 has 15 residues. CDR3 in DNA: TGTGCCAGCAGTGAAGCGTCAGGTAGAAACTATGGCTACACCTTC. It is translated as CASSEASGRNYGYTF.

This clone was detected once. J is TRBJ1-2 and V is TRBV6-2 or TRBV6-3; the D gene is possibly TRBD1 (5 bases). V shed 4 bases and J shed 5 bases, with 8 bases lying between them. The V gene's germline CDR1 is MNHEY and CDR2 SVGEGT. This CDR3 spans 12 amino acids. The DNA for the CDR3 is TGTGCCAGCAGTTCGGGGGAGTATGGCTACACCTTC. Residues: CASSSGEYGYTF.

V gene TRBV7-7 combines with J gene TRBJ2-5, with TRBD1 identical over 7 bases. Germline V gene data show CDR1 as SSHAT and CDR2 as FNYEAQ (reference sequence). This CDR3 has 14 amino acids. The J segment lost 5 bases and the V segment lost 3 bases, leaving 6 bases of the junction unmatched. The CDR3 coding sequence is TGTGCCAGCAGCTTCCCCGACAGGGCCGAGACCCAGTACTTC. It encodes CASSFPDRAETQYF.

This chain links TRBV5-1 with TRBJ2-3; 12 nucleotides agree with TRBD2. V was clipped by 4 bases and J by 3 bases; unmatched bases: 9. The CDR3 contains 17 residues. Per germline, CDR1 SGHRS and CDR2 YFSETQ. The CDR3 loop reads CASSLTRLAGGTDTQYF. For the CDR3, the DNA is TGCGCCAGCAGCCTGACGCGCCTAGCGGGGGGGACAGATACGCAGTATTTT. Together with reference TRBV5-1 and TRBJ2-3, the CDR3 gives the full variable domain: KAGVTQTPRYLIKTRGQQVTLSCSPISGHRSVSWYQQTPGQGLQFLFEYFSETQRNKGNFPGRFSGRQFSNSRSEMNVSTLELGDSALYLCASSLTRLAGGTDTQYFGPGTRLTVL.

The V gene is TRBV11-2, the J gene TRBJ1-1; D is ambiguous. The germline V gene has CDR1 SGHAT and CDR2 FQNNGV. There are 14 residues in the CDR3. The ends were cut back, 2 bases at V and 1 base at J, with 8 bases in the middle. The CDR3 nucleotides are TGTGCCAGCAGCTTACGCGGCCAGAACACTGAAGCTTTCTTT. Translation gives CASSLRGQNTEAFF.

This clone was recorded only once. The chain recombines TRBV3-1 (or the pseudogene TRBV3-2) with TRBJ1-2; 7 nucleotides line up with TRBD1. Germline CDR1 is LGHDT and CDR2 is YNNKEL (reference sequence). This CDR3 contains 14 residues. The V segment lost 5 bases and the J segment 5 bases; nucleotides outside the gene matches: 8. CDR3 loop: CASSTGVSVYGYTF. Here the CDR3 DNA reads TGTGCCAGCAGCACAGGGGTAAGCGTTTATGGCTACACCTTC.

This CDR3 reads CAISELGADSYEQYF. In nucleotides, the CDR3 is TGTGCCATCAGTGAGCTGGGGGCCGACTCCTACGAGCAGTACTTC. The V and J genes are TRBV10-3 and TRBJ2-7; a possible D gene is TRBD1 (6 bases). V was shortened by 2 bases and J by 0 bases, with 11 bases between the two germline ends. This CDR3 contains 15 residues. Germline assignment: CDR1 ENHRY and CDR2 SYGVKD.